The 9 T cell receptor beta chains presented below share a single source sample, sequenced in a study of cytomegalovirus exposure and HLA in healthy donors. The PCR made use of 60 Vbeta and 13 Jbeta primers. Libraries were prepared by immunoSEQ multiplex PCR; TCRdb keeps only in-frame clonotypes and omits some of them. The sample has about 190,000 clones; around three quarters are singletons. The sequencing sample was made of PBMCs. Receptors originate from a woman in her 30s in good health and CMV-seropositive.

This sequence joins TRBV10-1 and TRBJ1-5, with 7 positions matching TRBD1. The junction had 11 bases not matched to a gene; V was cut back by 10 bases and J by 2 bases. The CDR3 spans 15 residues. The germline CDR1 and CDR2 sequences are WNHNN and SYGVQD (reference sequence). CDR3 in amino acids: CAIPRRGRGNQPQHF. As DNA, the CDR3 is TGCGCCATCCCCCGGAGGGGGCGTGGCAATCAGCCCCAGCATTTT.

As regards this clone: One junction end disagrees with the germline gene, perhaps due to a read error. This chain links TRBV7-9 with TRBJ1-1, with D possibly being TRBD1 (5 bases). Germline V gene lookup returns CDR1 SEHNR and CDR2 FQNEAQ (reference sequence). CDR3 length: 16 amino acids. This chain's CDR3 is CSSMEYGGAMNTEAFF. Written as DNA, the CDR3 is TGTTCCAGCATGGAATATGGTGGGGCGATGAACACTGAAGCTTTCTTT.

The gene calls are TRBV2 and TRBJ2-5; D uncertain. Germline assignment: CDR1 SNHLY and CDR2 FYNNEI. This CDR3 region has 11 residues. Trimming removed 3 bases at V and 5 bases at J, with 4 bases between. The CDR3 here is CASSDLETQYF. In DNA form, the CDR3 reads TGTGCCAGCAGTGACCTGGAGACCCAGTACTTC.

The chain employs TRBV28 and TRBJ1-1, with 9 bases fitting TRBD1. This CDR3 is 15 amino acids long. The germline gives CDR1 MDHEN, CDR2 SYDVKM. V was clipped by 2 bases and J by 6 bases; unmatched bases: 7. The CDR3 bases are TGTGCCAGCAGTTTACGAACAGGGGGCGCCGCTGAAGCTTTCTTT. This translates into CASSLRTGGAAEAFF.

The chain links TRBV19 to TRBJ1-6; D not resolved. The CDR3 is 14 amino acids. V was cut by 10 bases and J by 7 bases, with 17 bases left in between. Germline loops: CDR1 LNHDA, CDR2 SQIVND (reference sequence). The CDR3 region has the DNA TGTGCCACACATACTAATAGGCGGAATTCACCCCTCCACTTT. Its translation is CATHTNRRNSPLHF.

This rearrangement joins TRBV6-5 to TRBJ1-2; D might be TRBD1 (5 bases). V was trimmed by 10 bases and J by 6 bases, leaving 18 bases between them. The CDR3 runs to 13 residues. Germline V gene data show CDR1 as MNHEY and CDR2 as SVGAGI. The CDR3 nucleotides are TGTGCCAACCCCCCCCAGGGACTTCATGGCTACACCTTC. This gives the protein CANPPQGLHGYTF.

This chain links TRBV28 with TRBJ2-4; 9 bases are shared with TRBD2. Germline V gene lookup returns CDR1 MDHEN and CDR2 SYDVKM. The CDR3 is made up of 16 amino acids. Unmatched junction bases numbered 10, after V lost 3 bases and J lost 7 bases. For the CDR3, the DNA is TGTGCCAGCAGTTTGGGTATAGCGGGAGCGGGGAACATTCAGTACTTC. Translated: CASSLGIAGAGNIQYF.

This clone was detected a few times. The genes are TRBV4-1 and TRBJ1-5, with 8 bases aligning to TRBD1. Germline lookup yields CDR1 MGHRA and CDR2 YSYEKL. This CDR3 has 16 amino acids. V lost 2 bases, J lost 5 bases, and 8 bases stayed unmatched. The CDR3 DNA reads as TGCGCCAGCAGCCAACAGGGGGCGGGTAGTGATCAGCCCCAGCATTTT. Residues: CASSQQGAGSDQPQHF.

This chain uses TRBV4-2 with TRBJ2-5; D possibly corresponds to TRBD2 (5 bases). This CDR3 region has 15 residues. Germline V CDR1 and CDR2: LGHNA, YNFKEQ. V gave up 0 bases and J gave up 2 bases, with 10 bases separating them. CDR3: CASSQEGALQETQYF. DNA for the CDR3: TGTGCCAGCAGCCAAGAGGGAGCTTTGCAAGAGACCCAGTACTTC.